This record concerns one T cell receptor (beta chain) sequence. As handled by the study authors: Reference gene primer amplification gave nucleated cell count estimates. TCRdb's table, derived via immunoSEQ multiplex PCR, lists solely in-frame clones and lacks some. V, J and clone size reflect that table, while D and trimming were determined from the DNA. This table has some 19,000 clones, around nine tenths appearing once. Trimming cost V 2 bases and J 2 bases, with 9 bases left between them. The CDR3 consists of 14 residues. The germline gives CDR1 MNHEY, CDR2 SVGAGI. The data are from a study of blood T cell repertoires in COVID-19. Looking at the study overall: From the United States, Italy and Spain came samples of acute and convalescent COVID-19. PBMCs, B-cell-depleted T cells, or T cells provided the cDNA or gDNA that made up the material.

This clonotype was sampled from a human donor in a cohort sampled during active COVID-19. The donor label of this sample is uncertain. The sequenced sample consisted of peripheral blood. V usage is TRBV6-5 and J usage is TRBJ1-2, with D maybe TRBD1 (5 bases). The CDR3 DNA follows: TGTGCCAGCAGTTACGACAGTAAGAACTATGGCTACACCTTC. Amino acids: CASSYDSKNYGYTF.